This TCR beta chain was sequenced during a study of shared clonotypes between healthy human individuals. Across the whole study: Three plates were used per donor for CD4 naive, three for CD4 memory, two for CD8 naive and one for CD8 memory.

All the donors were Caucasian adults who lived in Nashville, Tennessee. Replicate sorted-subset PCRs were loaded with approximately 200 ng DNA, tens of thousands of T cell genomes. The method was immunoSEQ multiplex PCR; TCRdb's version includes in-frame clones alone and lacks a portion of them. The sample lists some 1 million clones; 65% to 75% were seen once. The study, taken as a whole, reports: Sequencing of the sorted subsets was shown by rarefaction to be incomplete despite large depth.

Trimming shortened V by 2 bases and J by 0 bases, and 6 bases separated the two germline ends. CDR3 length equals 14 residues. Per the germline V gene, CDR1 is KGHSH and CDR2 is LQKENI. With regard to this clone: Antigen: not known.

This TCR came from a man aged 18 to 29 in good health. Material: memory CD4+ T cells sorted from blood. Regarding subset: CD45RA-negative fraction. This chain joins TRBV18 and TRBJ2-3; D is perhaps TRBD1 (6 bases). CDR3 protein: CASSPGQSTDTQYF. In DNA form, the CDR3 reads TGTGCCAGCTCACCAGGACAGAGCACAGATACGCAGTATTTT.